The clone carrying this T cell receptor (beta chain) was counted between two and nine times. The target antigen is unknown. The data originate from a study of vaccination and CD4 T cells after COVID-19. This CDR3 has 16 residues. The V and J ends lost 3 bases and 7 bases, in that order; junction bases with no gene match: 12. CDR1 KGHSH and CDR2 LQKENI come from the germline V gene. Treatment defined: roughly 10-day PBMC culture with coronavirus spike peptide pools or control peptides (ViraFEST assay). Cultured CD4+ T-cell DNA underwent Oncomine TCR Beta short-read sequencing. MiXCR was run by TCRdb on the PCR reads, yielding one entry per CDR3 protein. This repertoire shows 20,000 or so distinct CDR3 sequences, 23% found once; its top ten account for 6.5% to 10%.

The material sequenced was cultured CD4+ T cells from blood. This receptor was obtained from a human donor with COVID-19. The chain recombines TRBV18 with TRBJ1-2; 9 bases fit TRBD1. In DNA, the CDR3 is TGTGCCAGCTCACCCTCGGGGCCGGGACAGGGATCTGGCTACACCTTC. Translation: CASSPSGPGQGSGYTF.